This T cell receptor beta chain came from a study of T cells expressing NK-cell markers. Study as a whole: It was from sorted CD3+CD56+NKG2C+, CD3+CD56+NKG2C- and CD3+CD56-NKG2C+ T cells that TCR beta repertoires came. Study-level results: NKG2C+ dominant clonotype frequencies in several donors were roughly 1.0-7.5% of CD8+ T cells.

On this clonotype itself: Its antigen is as yet unknown.

5'RACE template switching with UMIs generated TCR beta cDNA. TCRdb re-called the 5' RACE reads and gives one entry per CDR3 protein, without DNA. In total, the table holds over 150,000 distinct CDR3 sequences. The V gene's germline CDR1 is SGDLS and CDR2 YYNGEE. This CDR3 is built from 13 residues. Material for sequencing was blood T cells: a sorted CD56 or NKG2C T cell subset, CD4+ or CD8+ T cells, or bulk PBMC T cells (not recorded which). The rearrangement links TRBV9 to TRBJ2-5. The TCR was taken from a woman aged 45-60 years in good health. CDR3 amino acids: CASSGQWGETQYF.